This T cell receptor beta chain appears in the sequencing data of a study of blood T cell repertoires in COVID-19. Study context: Both acute and convalescent COVID-19 samples were obtained from the United States, Italy and Spain.

Original methodology: Researchers report that nucleated cell counts were estimated from reference gene primer amplification. TCRdb's copy holds only in-frame clones and misses some; the assay was immunoSEQ multiplex PCR. That table gives V, J and clone size, and the DNA gave D and trimming. The sample records about 160,000 clones, over 80% being singletons. CDR3 length: 16 amino acids. Germline assignment: CDR1 LNHDA and CDR2 SQIVND (reference sequence). The V gene end was trimmed by 4 bases and the J gene end by 3 bases; junction bases not matched to a gene: 6. The count of this clone is one. This rearrangement joins TRBV19 to TRBJ1-5; TRBD1 aligns across 10 bases. Sequencing was done on a sample of peripheral blood. The origin of this receptor is a woman aged 45 to 65 with acute or convalescent COVID-19. The CDR3 loop is CASSTWTGGVNQPQHF. Written as DNA, the CDR3 is TGTGCCAGTAGTACCTGGACAGGGGGAGTCAATCAGCCCCAGCATTTT.